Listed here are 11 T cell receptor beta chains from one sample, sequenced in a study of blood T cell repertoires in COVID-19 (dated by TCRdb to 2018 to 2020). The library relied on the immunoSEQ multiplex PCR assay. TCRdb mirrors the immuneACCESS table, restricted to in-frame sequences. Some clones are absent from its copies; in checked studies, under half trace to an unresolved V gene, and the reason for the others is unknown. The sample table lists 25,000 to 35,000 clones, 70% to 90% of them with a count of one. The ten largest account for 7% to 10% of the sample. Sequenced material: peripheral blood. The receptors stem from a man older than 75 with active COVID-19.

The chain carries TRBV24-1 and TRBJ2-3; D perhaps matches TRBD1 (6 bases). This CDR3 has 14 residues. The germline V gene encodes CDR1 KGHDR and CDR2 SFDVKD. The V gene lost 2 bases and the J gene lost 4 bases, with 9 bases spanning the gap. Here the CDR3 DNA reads TGTGCCACCAGTGATTCCACAGGGCCAGATACGCAGTATTTT. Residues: CATSDSTGPDTQYF.

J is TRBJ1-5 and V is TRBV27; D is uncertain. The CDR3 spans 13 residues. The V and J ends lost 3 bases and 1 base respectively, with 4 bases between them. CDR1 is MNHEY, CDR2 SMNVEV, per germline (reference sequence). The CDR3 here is CASSFLSNQPQHF. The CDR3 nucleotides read TGTGCCAGCAGTTTTCTGAGCAATCAGCCCCAGCATTTT.

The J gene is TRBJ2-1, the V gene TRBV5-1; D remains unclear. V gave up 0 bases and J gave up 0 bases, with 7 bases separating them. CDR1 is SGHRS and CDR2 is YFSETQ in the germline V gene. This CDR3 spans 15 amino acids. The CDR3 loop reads CASSLGLYSYNEQFF. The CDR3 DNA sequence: TGCGCCAGCAGCTTGGGGCTTTACTCCTACAATGAGCAGTTCTTC. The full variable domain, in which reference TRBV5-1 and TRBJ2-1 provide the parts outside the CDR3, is KAGVTQTPRYLIKTRGQQVTLSCSPISGHRSVSWYQQTPGQGLQFLFEYFSETQRNKGNFPGRFSGRQFSNSRSEMNVSTLELGDSALYLCASSLGLYSYNEQFFGPGTRLTVL.

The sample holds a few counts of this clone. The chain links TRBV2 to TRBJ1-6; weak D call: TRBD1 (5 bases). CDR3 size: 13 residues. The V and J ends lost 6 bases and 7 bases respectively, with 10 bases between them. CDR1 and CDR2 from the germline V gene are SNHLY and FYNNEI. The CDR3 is CASRGVRNSPLHF. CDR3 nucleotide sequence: TGTGCCAGCAGAGGGGTTCGCAATTCACCCCTCCACTTT.

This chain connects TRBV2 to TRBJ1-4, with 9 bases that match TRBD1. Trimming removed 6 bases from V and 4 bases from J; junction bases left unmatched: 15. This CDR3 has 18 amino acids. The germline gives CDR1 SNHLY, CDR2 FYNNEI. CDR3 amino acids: CASRAVTGGSPFNEKLFF. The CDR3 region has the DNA TGTGCCAGCAGAGCCGTAACAGGGGGCTCACCCTTTAATGAAAAACTGTTTTTT. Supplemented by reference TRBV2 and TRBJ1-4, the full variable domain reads EPEVTQTPSHQVTQMGQEVILRCVPISNHLYFYWYRQILGQKVEFLVSFYNNEISEKSEIFDDQFSVERPDGSNFTLKIRSTKLEDSAMYFCASRAVTGGSPFNEKLFFGSGTQLSVL.

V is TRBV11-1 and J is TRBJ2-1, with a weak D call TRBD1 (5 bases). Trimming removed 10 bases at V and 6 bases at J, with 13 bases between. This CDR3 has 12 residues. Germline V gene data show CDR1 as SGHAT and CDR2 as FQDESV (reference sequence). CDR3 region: CATTDSLNEQFF. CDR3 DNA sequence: TGTGCCACCACCGACAGTCTCAATGAGCAGTTCTTC.

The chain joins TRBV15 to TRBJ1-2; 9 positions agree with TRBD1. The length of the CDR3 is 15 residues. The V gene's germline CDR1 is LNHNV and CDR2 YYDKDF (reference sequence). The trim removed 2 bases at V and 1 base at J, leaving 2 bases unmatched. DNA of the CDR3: TGTGCCACCAGCAGACAGGGACAGGGTAACTATGGCTACACCTTC. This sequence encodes CATSRQGQGNYGYTF.

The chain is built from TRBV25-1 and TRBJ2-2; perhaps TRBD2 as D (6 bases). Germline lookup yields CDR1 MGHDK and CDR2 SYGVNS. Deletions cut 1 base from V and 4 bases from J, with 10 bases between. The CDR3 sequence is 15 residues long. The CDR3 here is CASSESGRPTGELFF. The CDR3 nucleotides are TGTGCCAGCAGTGAATCGGGGAGGCCCACCGGGGAGCTGTTTTTT.

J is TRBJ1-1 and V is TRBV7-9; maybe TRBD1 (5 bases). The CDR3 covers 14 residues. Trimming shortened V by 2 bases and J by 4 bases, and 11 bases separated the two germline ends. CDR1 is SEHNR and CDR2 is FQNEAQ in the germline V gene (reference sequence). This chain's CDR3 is CASSLSRGTTEAFF. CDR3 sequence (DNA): TGTGCCAGCAGCTTATCGCGGGGGACCACTGAAGCTTTCTTT.

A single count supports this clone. This CDR3 reads CASSYSSGHMNTEAFF. For the CDR3, the DNA is TGTGCCAGCAGTTACTCGTCAGGACACATGAACACTGAAGCTTTCTTT. The V and J genes are TRBV6-5 and TRBJ1-1; D may be TRBD1 (5 bases). The germline V and J ends were trimmed by 0 bases and 0 bases, with 11 bases remaining between them. The length of the CDR3 is 16 residues. CDR1 and CDR2 from the germline V gene are MNHEY and SVGAGI.

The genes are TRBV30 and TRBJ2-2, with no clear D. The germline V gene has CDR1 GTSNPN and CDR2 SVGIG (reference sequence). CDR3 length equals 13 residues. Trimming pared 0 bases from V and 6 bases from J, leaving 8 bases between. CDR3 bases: TGTGCCTGGAGTGTATTTCCTTCCGGGGAGCTGTTTTTT. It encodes CAWSVFPSGELFF.